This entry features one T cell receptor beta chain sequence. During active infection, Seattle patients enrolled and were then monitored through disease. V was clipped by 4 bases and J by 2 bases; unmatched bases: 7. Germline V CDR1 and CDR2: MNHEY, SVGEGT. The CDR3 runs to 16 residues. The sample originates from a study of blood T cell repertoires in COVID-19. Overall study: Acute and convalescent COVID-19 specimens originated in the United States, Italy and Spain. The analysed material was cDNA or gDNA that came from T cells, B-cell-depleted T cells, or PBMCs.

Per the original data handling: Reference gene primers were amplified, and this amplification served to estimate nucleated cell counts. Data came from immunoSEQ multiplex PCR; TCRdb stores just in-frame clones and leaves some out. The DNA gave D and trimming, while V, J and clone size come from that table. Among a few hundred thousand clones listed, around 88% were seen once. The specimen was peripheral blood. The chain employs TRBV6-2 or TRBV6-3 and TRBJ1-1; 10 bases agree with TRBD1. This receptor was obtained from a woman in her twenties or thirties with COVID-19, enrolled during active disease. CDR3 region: CASSSPGQGLNTEAFF. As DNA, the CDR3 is TGTGCCAGCAGTTCGCCGGGACAGGGGCTAAACACTGAAGCTTTCTTT.